A selection of T cell receptor beta chains follows, all from one sample in a study of shared clonotypes between healthy human individuals. The table came from immunoSEQ multiplex PCR; TCRdb's copy has only in-frame clones and leaves some out. Found here are some 2.3 million clones, 85% to 95% of them singletons; the top ten hold 0.39%. Sequenced material: naive CD4+ T cells from PBMCs. All receptors derive from a man aged 18 to 30 in good health. Some clones in this sample may be carry-over from other donors' samples. Each CDR3 is given with its conserved first and last residue. The order of the fields is V gene, D gene, J gene, clone size, CDR3 DNA, CDR3 protein. The D gene is left open where the match is weak. Clone size, where shown, is once, few, many, or a class for clones that have expanded.

TRBV7-9	TRBD1	TRBJ1-6	once	TGTGCCAGCAGCTTCGGGACAGGGGGGTACTCACCCCTCCACTTT	CASSFGTGGYSPLHF
TRBV7-9	-	TRBJ2-7	-	TGTGCCAGCAGCCCAACAGGGAGAGAGCAGTACTTC	CASSPTGREQYF
TRBV12-5	-	TRBJ2-1	-	TGTGCTAGTGGTTTGACGGGAACTGAGCAGTTCTTC	CASGLTGTEQFF
TRBV6-5	-	TRBJ1-6	-	TGTGCCAGCAGCAGACAGAATTATAATTCACCCCTCCACTTT	CASSRQNYNSPLHF
TRBV10-3	TRBD1	TRBJ2-5	-	TGTGCCATCAGTAGACAGGGAGACCAAGAGACCCAGTACTTC	CAISRQGDQETQYF
TRBV28	-	TRBJ1-4	-	TGTGCCAGCAGTTTTATGGGGGCGACTAATGAAAAACTGTTTTTT	CASSFMGATNEKLFF
TRBV4-2	TRBD1	TRBJ1-6	-	TGTGCCAGCAGCCAAGATAAGGACAGGGCGGTTTCACCCCTCCACTTT	CASSQDKDRAVSPLHF
TRBV28	-	TRBJ2-2	-	TGTGCCAGCAGTTGGCCCCAAACGAGGAGTACCGGGGAGCTGTTTTTT	CASSWPQTRSTGELFF
TRBV5-1	-	TRBJ2-2	-	TGCGCCAGCAGCTTGGCCGGCAACACCGGGGAGCTGTTTTTT	CASSLAGNTGELFF
TRBV9	TRBD1	TRBJ2-2	-	TGTGCCAGCAGCGTTCTGCCCAGGGGGTACGGGGAGCTGTTTTTT	CASSVLPRGYGELFF
TRBV7-2	TRBD2	TRBJ2-7	-	TGTGCCAGCAGCTTAAGGACTAGCGGGGTTACCTACGAGCAGTACTTC	CASSLRTSGVTYEQYF
TRBV5-1	-	TRBJ2-1	-	TGCGCCAGCAGCTTCGCGGGCCCGCGGAGTAATGAGCAGTTCTTC	CASSFAGPRSNEQFF
TRBV5-1	-	TRBJ2-7	-	TGCGCCAGCAGCTTGGGCGGGACAGATCCCTACGAGCAGTACTTC	CASSLGGTDPYEQYF
TRBV19	-	TRBJ1-2	-	TGTGCCAGTAGTACGGGGCTGATTTATGGCTACACCTTC	CASSTGLIYGYTF
TRBV2	-	TRBJ2-7	-	TGTGCCAGCAGCTTCATCCCCCGGGACGGGAGTAAAAGGTACGAGCAGTACTTC	CASSFIPRDGSKRYEQYF
TRBV4-1	TRBD2	TRBJ2-2	-	TGCGCCAGCAGCCAAGATCTGGGACTAGTAACCGGGGAGCTGTTTTTT	CASSQDLGLVTGELFF
TRBV4-1	-	TRBJ1-4	-	TGCGCCAGCAGGTCGGCTGCAACTAATGAAAAACTGTTTTTT	CASRSAATNEKLFF
TRBV28	-	TRBJ1-5	-	TGTGCCAGCAGCCAACAGAGGTCGCCCCAGCATTTT	CASSQQRSPQHF
TRBV28	TRBD1	TRBJ1-3	-	TGTGCCAGCGAGGTAGGGGGCACTATCGCTGGAAACACCATATATTTT	CASEVGGTIAGNTIYF
TRBV7-2	-	TRBJ1-5	-	TGTGCCAGCAGCTCTGACAGTAGCAATCAGCCCCAGCATTTT	CASSSDSSNQPQHF
TRBV7-6	-	TRBJ1-1	-	TGTGCCAGCCAAGCCGACTGGAACACTGAAGCTTTCTTT	CASQADWNTEAFF
TRBV6-1	-	TRBJ1-4	-	TGTGCCAGCAGCCTCGACAGGCTGAGAGAAAAACTGTTTTTT	CASSLDRLREKLFF
TRBV7-6	TRBD2	TRBJ2-7	-	TGTGCCAGCAGCTTAGCGGGGGGGGCCTACGAGCAGTACTTC	CASSLAGGAYEQYF
TRBV6-9	-	TRBJ2-7	-	TGTGCCAGTAGGCCGGGACACCTTTCCTACGAGCAGTACTTC	CASRPGHLSYEQYF
TRBV6-1	-	TRBJ1-1	-	TGTGCCAGCACCCACCCCCAGGGAGGGATAACTGAAGCTTTCTTT	CASTHPQGGITEAFF
TRBV6-1	TRBD2	TRBJ2-2	-	TGTGCCAGCAGTGGGACTAGCGCCACCGGGGAGCTGTTTTTT	CASSGTSATGELFF
TRBV7-6	TRBD1	TRBJ2-7	-	TGTGCCAGCAGCTCTCGGCCGGGACAGGGGACCTACGAGCAGTACTTC	CASSSRPGQGTYEQYF
TRBV6-5	TRBD1	TRBJ1-1	-	TGTGCCTCCCGGGACAGGCGCACTGAAGCTTTCTTT	CASRDRRTEAFF
TRBV4-3	TRBD1	TRBJ1-2	-	TGCGCCAGCAGCCAAGTACTCGGGACAGGGGTCGAGGATGGCTACACCTTC	CASSQVLGTGVEDGYTF
TRBV18	-	TRBJ1-4	-	TGTGCCAGCAGAAGTGGCCTAAACAATGAAAAACTGTTTTTT	CASRSGLNNEKLFF
TRBV6-5	TRBD1	TRBJ1-2	-	TGTGCCAGCAGTTACTCTGGGGACAGGGATGGCTACACCTTC	CASSYSGDRDGYTF
TRBV11-2	-	TRBJ2-6	-	TGTGCCAGCAGCTCCCGTGGATCTGGGGCCAACGTCCTGACTTTC	CASSSRGSGANVLTF
TRBV12-5	-	TRBJ2-1	-	TGTGCTAGTGGTTTGAACAATGAGCAGTTCTTC	CASGLNNEQFF
TRBV7-2	-	TRBJ2-2	-	TGTGCCAGCAGCCCTAGGCTGGGGGACATTCGCGGGGAGCTGTTTTTT	CASSPRLGDIRGELFF
TRBV18	TRBD2	TRBJ2-1	-	TGTGCCAGCTCATCTAGCGGGGGATACAATGAGCAGTTCTTC	CASSSSGGYNEQFF
TRBV28	TRBD1	TRBJ2-2	-	TGTGCCACCATAAACTCCGGGACAGCCGGGGAGCTGTTTTTT	CATINSGTAGELFF
TRBV6-5	TRBD1	TRBJ2-5	-	TGTGCCAGCAGTTACAACCGCGACAGGGGAGAGACCCAGTACTTC	CASSYNRDRGETQYF
TRBV6-5	-	TRBJ2-7	-	TGTGCCAGCAGTAAAACCAACTCCTACGAGCAGTACTTC	CASSKTNSYEQYF
TRBV5-1	-	TRBJ2-1	-	TGCGCCAGCGGCCCTTTCGGGAGTGTGTACAATGAGCAGTTCTTC	CASGPFGSVYNEQFF
TRBV2	TRBD1	TRBJ2-4	-	TGTGCCAGCAGACCCATTCCTGACAGGGCCGGGTACTTC	CASRPIPDRAGYF
TRBV19	TRBD1	TRBJ1-5	-	TGTGCCAGTAGTATCTCGGACAGGGGGTTGGAGAGCAATCAGCCCCAGCATTTT	CASSISDRGLESNQPQHF